The T cell receptor (beta chain) described here comes from a study of blood T cells in healthy people across ages (dated by TCRdb to the mid-2010s). Turning to the overall study: In model experiments, template switching captured about one uniquely barcoded TCR beta cDNA molecule for every two T cells. The study measured age-related changes in TCR beta repertoire diversity using deep sequencing normalized with unique cDNA molecular identifiers. Donors were grouped into four age groups: young (average roughly 16 years), middle-aged (less than 40), aged (roughly 67) and long-lived (about 90). To avoid experimental bias, donors of different ages were distributed randomly across sequencing lanes. For two donors (one aged 18 to 29 and one aged 80 or older), the study analyzed two additional independent replicas of 1 million unique cDNA reads from the same blood draw. Overall results and qualifications from the work: Because profiling used bulk unsorted PBMCs, naive and antigen-experienced compartments could not be compared conclusively. Because the CMV infection status of the donors was unknown, age-related changes in expanded clonotypes may potentially have been confounded. Observed TCR beta diversity correlated strongly with the percentage of naive T cells measured by flow cytometry. The long-lived group showed more naive CD4+ T cells, fewer expanded clones and increased TCR diversity than the aged group, suggesting age selection. Estimates of total diversity based on one million sequenced T cells were regarded as lower bounds and as underestimates. Observed TCR beta diversity per million T cells fell roughly linearly with age, and a significant reduction was already apparent by age roughly 40.

Concerning this clonotype itself: The antigen this receptor binds is unknown. Base quality data are lacking; no much larger clone is found one base away.

Between the V and J ends, shortened by 0 bases and 1 base respectively, the junction contains 9 bases. Taken from the germline V gene (reference sequence), the CDR1 and CDR2 loops are DFQATT and SNEGSKA. The CDR3 runs 14 amino acids, cysteine and phenylalanine included. Only CDR3 DNA is held: 42 bases, read in frame from base 1. The library was produced with 5' RACE. Instrument used: Illumina HiSeq 2500. A second PCR of about 6 to 11 cycles was performed with a sample-barcoded 5' primer and a J-beta primer mix. A template-switch 5' adaptor carrying 12 random nucleotides introduced a unique molecular identifier onto each TCR beta cDNA molecule. Each sample yielded at least 2.5 million CDR3-containing paired-end reads. The Mint cDNA synthesis kit, primed by a TRBC-specific oligonucleotide, was used to synthesize first-strand cDNA from all RNA. Following uracil-DNA glycosylase treatment, a first 18-cycle PCR with universal primers M1SS and BC2_uni_R was performed on all cDNA. The authors' pipeline ran thus. For normalization, 1 million high-quality reads were randomly selected from each sample, with every read carrying a distinct molecular identifier. Instead of being binned into consensus sequences, reads with shared molecular identifiers were discarded. CDR3 identification, clonotype clustering and error correction used MiTCR with a Q25 quality threshold and the strictest error-elimination algorithm. A nonparametric unseen species model with Euler transformation was used to estimate lower-bound total TCR beta diversity. TCRdb reworked the public reads: Q25 trimming with fastp, MiXCR clone assembly, productive beta chains retained. Rows with a matching CDR3 protein are joined into one entry that keeps the most common DNA and genes. The V and J calls were determined by TCRdb, not by the authors. A total of around 970,000 distinct CDR3 sequences appear in this sample, about 51% of them only once. The ten largest clones represent about a fifth of the sample.

The donors were 40 or so Caucasian individuals from Russia, aged about 6 to 100 years, who were systemically healthy. Around 10 milliliters of peripheral blood were collected from each donor into EDTA-treated Vacutainer tubes. PBMCs were isolated by Ficoll-Paque density-gradient centrifugation, with at least 6 million obtained per sample. Trizol reagent was used to extract total RNA from PBMCs, with at least 6 micrograms per sample. For every donor, flow cytometry on a PBMC aliquot measured the percentage of naive CD45RAhigh/CD27high T cells. The specimen sequenced was blood. The receptor was isolated from a woman between 55 and 75 years old in good health. The sequence is built from TRBV20-1 and TRBJ1-1, with TRBD1 tentatively as D gene (6 bases match). This receptor has the CDR3 CSAREYRANTEAFF. The sequenced DNA: TGCAGTGCTAGAGAGTACAGGGCGAACACTGAAGCTTTCTTT.